The next 8 T cell receptor beta chains were all read from a single sample in a study of tumor-infiltrating lymphocytes in primary liver carcinoma. The blood RNA (from unsorted whole blood) was obtained, and germline DNA was also extracted. TCR beta cDNA was made from 450 to 600 ng total RNA with a constant-region primer. Modified slightly, ARM-PCR produced TCR beta libraries over three nested multiplex PCR rounds. In the first two PCR rounds, TRBV1-TRBV30 forward primers were paired with a C-beta reverse primer, and each round lasted around 10 cycles. TCRdb fed the multiplex PCR reads into MiXCR, producing one record per CDR3 protein. The data hold around 330,000 distinct CDR3 sequences, with nearly 60% observed a single time. The sequencing input was peripheral blood. The receptors here all came from a woman aged 25-40 years with primary liver carcinoma and hepatitis B virus infection.

As to this clonotype: An end of the junction does not agree with germline; a read error may underlie this. V gene TRBV11-2 combines with J gene TRBJ2-3, with D perhaps matching TRBD2 (6 bases). Germline CDR1 SGHAT, CDR2 FQNNGV. The CDR3 spans 17 residues. The CDR3 nucleotides are TGTGACAGCAGCTTAGGTATAACTAGCAGGAGCACAGATACGCAGTATTTT. As protein: CDSSLGITSRSTDTQYF. The complete variable domain, with remaining parts taken from reference TRBV11-2 and TRBJ2-3, reads EAGVAQSPRYKIIEKRQSVAFWCNPISGHATLYWYQQILGQGPKLLIQFQNNGVVDDSQLPKDRFSAERLKGVDSTLKIQPAKLEDSAVYLCDSSLGITSRSTDTQYFGPGTRLTVL.

As regards this clonotype: At one boundary the junction diverges from the germline segment, which might be a read error. The gene calls are TRBV28 and TRBJ1-1; D unclear. The CDR3 has 15 amino acids. Germline-derived CDR1 and CDR2 are MDHEN and SYDVKM. In nucleotides, the CDR3 is TGTGCCAGCAGTCCGACTAGCCCCGTGCGGACTGAAACTTTCTTT. It encodes CASSPTSPVRTETFF.

This clonotype was counted a few times. V is TRBV6-2 or TRBV6-3 and J is TRBJ1-1; TRBD1 agrees at 7 bases. The CDR3 is made up of 15 amino acids. Unmatched junction bases numbered 12, after V lost 5 bases and J lost 6 bases. The germline V gene has CDR1 MNHEY and CDR2 SVGEGT. Here the CDR3 reads CASSATLPDRAEAFF. In nucleotides, the CDR3 is TGTGCCAGCAGTGCAACCCTCCCTGACAGGGCTGAAGCTTTCTTT.

As for this clonotype: A single base separates this from a much larger clone, so it may be a read error. Lacking the conserved final phenylalanine or tryptophan, this CDR3 likely reflects a read error. The V gene is TRBV6-2 or TRBV6-3, the J gene TRBJ2-5; D unclear. Germline CDR1 MNHEY, CDR2 SVGEGT. The V and J ends lost 2 bases and 6 bases respectively, with 13 bases between them. The CDR3 runs to 14 residues. The CDR3 DNA sequence: TGTGCCAGCAGTTACCCCGGGCCCAAGAAGACCCAGTACTCC. It yields the protein CASSYPGPKKTQYS.

Concerning this clonotype itself: An end of the junction does not agree with germline; a read error may underlie this. J is TRBJ2-3 and V is TRBV29-1; D is undetermined. The length of the CDR3 is 10 residues. CDR1 and CDR2 (germline): SQVTM, ANQGSEA. The CDR3 here is CSVSINTHYF. CDR3 nucleotide sequence: TGCAGCGTCTCTATAAATACGCACTATTTT.

The V and J genes are TRBV6-2 or TRBV6-3 and TRBJ1-6; TRBD1 aligns across 7 bases. V lost 6 bases to trimming and J lost 10 bases; unmatched junction nucleotides: 12. The CDR3 is 15 amino acids. In germline, CDR1 is MNHEY, CDR2 SVGEGT. In DNA form, the CDR3 reads TGTGCCAGCAGCTCGACTCAGACAGGGCAATCACCCCTCCACTTT. This codes for CASSSTQTGQSPLHF.

This clonotype has more than one count but fewer than ten. With a much larger clone just one base away, this may be a read error. CDR3 loop: CASSLSTHRGDTQYF. The CDR3 DNA is TGTGCCAGCAGCTTATCCACGCATCGGGGCGACACTCAGTACTTC. The chain combines TRBV11-1 with TRBJ2-4, with D possibly called TRBD1 or TRBD2 (5 bases each). Germline V lookup: CDR1 SGHAT, CDR2 FQDESV (reference sequence). This CDR3 is built from 15 residues. Trimming cost V 2 bases and J 12 bases, with 20 bases left between them.

V gene TRBV15 combines with J gene TRBJ2-7, with 11 bases identical to TRBD2. Germline V lookup: CDR1 LNHNV, CDR2 YYDKDF (reference sequence). Trimming took 5 bases from V and 3 from J; bases not matched to a gene: 6. The CDR3 is made up of 15 amino acids. The CDR3, as DNA: TGTGCCACCAGCCAACCGACTAGCGGGGTCTACGAGCAGTACTTC. Amino acid sequence: CATSQPTSGVYEQYF. Variable domain in full (rest from reference TRBV15 and TRBJ2-7): DAMVIQNPRYQVTQFGKPVTLSCSQTLNHNVMYWYQQKSSQAPKLLFHYYDKDFNNEADTPDNFQSRRPNTSFCFLDIRSPGLGDTAMYLCATSQPTSGVYEQYFGPGTRLTVT.